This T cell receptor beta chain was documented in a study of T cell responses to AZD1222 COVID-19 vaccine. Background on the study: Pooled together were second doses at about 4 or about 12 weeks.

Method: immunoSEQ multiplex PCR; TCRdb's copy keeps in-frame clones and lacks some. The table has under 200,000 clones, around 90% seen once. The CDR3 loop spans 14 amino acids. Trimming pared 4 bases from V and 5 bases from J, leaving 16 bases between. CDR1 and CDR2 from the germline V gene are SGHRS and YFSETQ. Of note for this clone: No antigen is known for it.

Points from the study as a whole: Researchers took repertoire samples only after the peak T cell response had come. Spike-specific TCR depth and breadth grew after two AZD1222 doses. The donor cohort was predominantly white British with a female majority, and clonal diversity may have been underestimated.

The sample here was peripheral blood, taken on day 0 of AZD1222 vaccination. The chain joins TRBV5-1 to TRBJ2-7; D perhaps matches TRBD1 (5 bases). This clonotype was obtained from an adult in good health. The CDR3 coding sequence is TGCGCCAGCAGCGGCGCAGGGTGGGGCAACGAGCAGTACTTC. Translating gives CASSGAGWGNEQYF. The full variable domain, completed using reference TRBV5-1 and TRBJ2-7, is KAGVTQTPRYLIKTRGQQVTLSCSPISGHRSVSWYQQTPGQGLQFLFEYFSETQRNKGNFPGRFSGRQFSNSRSEMNVSTLELGDSALYLCASSGAGWGNEQYFGPGTRLTVT.